Each of the 31 T cell receptor beta chains below was sequenced from the same sample in a study of shared clonotypes between healthy human individuals. The table came from immunoSEQ multiplex PCR; TCRdb's copy has only in-frame clones and leaves some out. The sample carries roughly 2,500,000 clones, roughly 93% recorded once. Sequencing was performed on naive CD4+ T cells from PBMCs. Subset in this sample: CD45RA+ positively selected. All receptors come from a man between 18 and 35 years old in good health. Some clones in this sample may be carry-over from other donors' samples.

On this clone itself: Its ends do not fully match the called genes, so a read error is possible. V is TRBV10-1 and J is TRBJ2-5; the D gene could be TRBD1 or TRBD2 (5 bases each). Germline V lookup: CDR1 WNHNN, CDR2 SYGVQD (reference sequence). This CDR3 has 13 residues. The CDR3 coding sequence is TGCGCCAGCAGTGACCGACCGGGGACCGGTTTGAACTTC. It yields the protein CASSDRPGTGLNF.

The V call is TRBV9, the J call TRBJ2-1; D is perhaps TRBD1 or TRBD2 (5 bases each). Trimming cost V 3 bases and J 0 bases, with 19 bases left between them. Germline-derived CDR1 and CDR2 are SGDLS and YYNGEE. The CDR3 spans 18 residues. CDR3 in DNA: TGTGCCAGCAGCGGGGGGATGGCTGGGACCCGCTCCTACAATGAGCAGTTCTTC. As protein: CASSGGMAGTRSYNEQFF.

The V gene is TRBV29-1, the J gene TRBJ1-2; perhaps TRBD1 as D (5 bases). This CDR3 is built from 13 residues. CDR1 SQVTM and CDR2 ANQGSEA come from the germline V gene. V lost 3 bases and J lost 4, with 12 bases in between. Here the CDR3 DNA reads TGCAGCGTTGAGCCTGGGACCGGCTATGGCTACACCTTC. As protein: CSVEPGTGYGYTF.

The chain has TRBV5-1 and TRBJ1-2; D is unresolved. From germline, CDR1 is SGHRS and CDR2 YFSETQ. V lost 1 base to trimming and J lost 2 bases, with 15 bases between them. There are 16 residues in the CDR3. In DNA form, the CDR3 reads TGCGCCAGCAGCTTGTTCCCCGTTGGAGTAAACTATGGCTACACCTTC. Encoded protein: CASSLFPVGVNYGYTF.

The rearrangement uses TRBV4-1 and TRBJ1-1; D unresolved. The CDR3 runs 15 residues. V was trimmed by 11 bases and J by 0 bases, leaving 19 bases between them. CDR1 and CDR2 from the germline V gene are MGHRA and YSYEKL. CDR3: CAGEGRPPMNTEAFF. The CDR3, as DNA: TGCGCCGGGGAAGGACGGCCCCCAATGAACACTGAAGCTTTCTTT.

This chain joins TRBV11-2 and TRBJ2-2, with D possibly TRBD2 on 7 matching bases. Germline CDR1 is SGHAT and CDR2 is FQNNGV. The V and J ends lost 4 bases and 0 bases respectively, with 12 bases between them. CDR3 length equals 16 residues. CDR3 in amino acids: CASSSLGGPNTGELFF. For the CDR3, the DNA is TGTGCCAGCAGCTCCCTCGGGGGGCCGAACACCGGGGAGCTGTTTTTT. Variable domain in full (rest from reference TRBV11-2 and TRBJ2-2): EAGVAQSPRYKIIEKRQSVAFWCNPISGHATLYWYQQILGQGPKLLIQFQNNGVVDDSQLPKDRFSAERLKGVDSTLKIQPAKLEDSAVYLCASSSLGGPNTGELFFGEGSRLTVL.

This rearrangement joins TRBV5-4 to TRBJ2-7; 9 bases are shared with TRBD2. The CDR3 length is 16 residues. V shed 4 bases and J 3 bases; nucleotides not matched to a gene: 11. In germline, CDR1 is SGHNT, CDR2 YYREEE (reference sequence). CDR3 loop: CASSGGLLAGNYEQYF. CDR3 coding DNA: TGTGCCAGCAGCGGGGGGCTGCTAGCGGGGAACTACGAGCAGTACTTC.

The chain uses TRBV7-2 and TRBJ2-1; 7 bases align to TRBD2. This CDR3 is 16 amino acids long. Germline V CDR1 and CDR2: SGHTA, FQGNSA. The J segment lost 3 bases and the V segment lost 2 bases, leaving 7 bases of the junction unmatched. The CDR3 bases are TGTGCCAGCAGCTTACCGCAACTAGCGTTCTACAATGAGCAGTTCTTC. This codes for CASSLPQLAFYNEQFF.

This chain uses TRBV18 with TRBJ2-2; 8 bases are a match to TRBD1. CDR1 is KGHSH and CDR2 is LQKENI in the germline V gene. Trimming cost V 5 bases and J 5 bases; bases outside gene matches: 13. CDR3 length: 17 amino acids. The CDR3 is CASSIMMTGEDTGELFF. The CDR3 region has the DNA TGTGCCAGCTCAATAATGATGACAGGGGAGGATACCGGGGAGCTGTTTTTT.

The chain recombines TRBV5-1 with TRBJ2-5; 8 bases fit TRBD2. The length of the CDR3 is 16 residues. Germline assignment: CDR1 SGHRS and CDR2 YFSETQ. Trimming removed 4 bases from V and 0 bases from J; junction bases left unmatched: 8. DNA for the CDR3: TGCGCCAGCAGCGTGGCCAGCGGGGGAAACCAAGAGACCCAGTACTTC. Its translation: CASSVASGGNQETQYF. The variable domain in full, with the rest retrieved from reference TRBV5-1 and TRBJ2-5, is KAGVTQTPRYLIKTRGQQVTLSCSPISGHRSVSWYQQTPGQGLQFLFEYFSETQRNKGNFPGRFSGRQFSNSRSEMNVSTLELGDSALYLCASSVASGGNQETQYFGPGTRLLVL.

V and J are TRBV4-2 and TRBJ2-1; the D gene could be TRBD1 or TRBD2 (6 bases each). The CDR3 loop spans 16 amino acids. Trimming took off 2 bases at V and 5 bases at J, with 16 bases between the two ends. Germline-derived CDR1 and CDR2 are LGHNA and YNFKEQ. In nucleotides, the CDR3 is TGTGCCAGCAGCCAATTCGCCAGGGGAGGACACAATGAGCAGTTCTTC. Translation gives CASSQFARGGHNEQFF.

This clone was observed once. The V call is TRBV7-2, the J call TRBJ2-1; 9 positions agree with TRBD2. The CDR3 is 16 amino acids. The junction had 6 bases not matched to a gene; V was cut back by 4 bases and J by 2 bases. The germline gives CDR1 SGHTA, CDR2 FQGNSA. This chain's CDR3 is CASSWGTSWAYNEQFF. The CDR3 DNA follows: TGTGCCAGCAGCTGGGGGACTAGCTGGGCCTACAATGAGCAGTTCTTC.

A remark on this clone: This sample includes further DNA sequences coding for the same CDR3. The CDR3, as DNA: TGTGCCAGTAGCCCCAGGGGAGGCAATCAGCCCCAGCATTTT. This gives the protein CASSPRGGNQPQHF. The gene calls are TRBV19 and TRBJ1-5; D might be TRBD1 (6 bases). The CDR3 covers 14 residues. Germline CDR1 is LNHDA and CDR2 is SQIVND (reference sequence). Trimming took off 6 bases at V and 2 bases at J, with 11 bases between the two ends.

The chain links TRBV11-2 to TRBJ1-5; D may be TRBD1 (5 bases). The CDR3 runs 14 residues. Germline assignment: CDR1 SGHAT and CDR2 FQNNGV. V lost 4 bases and J lost 0, with 7 bases in between. CDR3 protein: CASSSGVSNQPQHF. In nucleotides, the CDR3 is TGTGCCAGCAGCTCGGGGGTTAGCAATCAGCCCCAGCATTTT.

The genes are TRBV7-9 and TRBJ1-2; possibly TRBD1 for D (5 bases). Germline lookup yields CDR1 SEHNR and CDR2 FQNEAQ (reference sequence). Trimming removed 5 bases at V and 7 bases at J, with 8 bases between. CDR3 length: 11 amino acids. The CDR3 is CASSGDSGYTF. DNA of the CDR3: TGTGCCAGCAGCGGCGACAGTGGCTACACCTTC.

V gene TRBV18 combines with J gene TRBJ2-5; perhaps TRBD1 as D (5 bases). The assigned J gene may be wrong: the sequence end matches TRBJ2-7 better. CDR3 length: 14 amino acids. Per the germline V gene, CDR1 is KGHSH and CDR2 is LQKENI. For the CDR3, the DNA is TGTGCCAGCTCACCTTCACAGGCAGGCTACGAGCAGTACTTC. It codes for CASSPSQAGYEQYF.

The genes are TRBV7-2 and TRBJ2-1, with TRBD2 as a possible D gene (5 bases). The V gene's germline CDR1 is SGHTA and CDR2 FQGNSA. V shed 0 bases and J shed 8 bases, with 14 bases lying between them. The CDR3 runs to 15 residues. CDR3 sequence reads: CASSLARVANDEQFF. CDR3 DNA sequence: TGTGCCAGCAGCTTAGCGCGGGTAGCTAACGATGAGCAGTTCTTC.

V is TRBV6-1 and J is TRBJ1-5, with D perhaps matching TRBD1 (5 bases). Trimming pared 6 bases from V and 1 base from J, leaving 10 bases between. This CDR3 has 14 amino acids. CDR1 MNHNS and CDR2 SASEGT come from the germline V gene. CDR3 residues: CASRLRVSNQPQHF. CDR3 sequence (DNA): TGTGCCAGCAGACTCAGGGTCAGCAATCAGCCCCAGCATTTT.

Points on this clone: Other DNA sequences from this sample encode an identical CDR3 as well. V is TRBV28 and J is TRBJ2-5; D not certain. Trimming stripped 2 bases from V and 0 bases from J, with 7 bases between. The CDR3 consists of 14 residues. Germline V gene sequence: CDR1 MDHEN, CDR2 SYDVKM. The CDR3 DNA follows: TGTGCCAGCAGTTTAAGTGGCTACCAAGAGACCCAGTACTTC. It is translated as CASSLSGYQETQYF. The full variable domain, rest sourced from reference TRBV28 and TRBJ2-5, is DVKVTQSSRYLVKRTGEKVFLECVQDMDHENMFWYRQDPGLGLRLIYFSYDVKMKEKGDIPEGYSVSREKKERFSLILESASTNQTSMYLCASSLSGYQETQYFGPGTRLLVL.

The rearrangement joins TRBV28 to TRBJ2-2, with TRBD1 as a possible D gene (6 bases). V was trimmed by 3 bases and J by 7 bases, leaving 15 bases between them. Germline V gene lookup returns CDR1 MDHEN and CDR2 SYDVKM. The CDR3 length is 15 residues. This CDR3 reads CASSFVGAGNGELFF. CDR3 in DNA: TGTGCCAGCAGTTTTGTGGGGGCTGGGAACGGGGAGCTGTTTTTT.

This sequence joins TRBV28 and TRBJ1-1; D is unclear. V was pared by 8 bases and J by 1 base, with 11 bases between. Germline CDR1 reads MDHEN; CDR2 reads SYDVKM. The length of the CDR3 is 13 residues. CDR3 DNA: TGTGCCAGCCAAAGGCAATCGAACACTGAAGCTTTCTTT. Translating it yields CASQRQSNTEAFF.

About this clone: The sample holds other DNA sequences that translate to the same CDR3. V is TRBV19 and J is TRBJ1-2; the D is unclear. Per germline, CDR1 LNHDA and CDR2 SQIVND (reference sequence). The V end lost 4 bases, the J end lost 2 bases, and 5 bases lay between the germline ends. This CDR3 contains 12 residues. CDR3 coding DNA: TGTGCCAGTAGTAAAGGGAACTATGGCTACACCTTC. The encoded protein is CASSKGNYGYTF.

J is TRBJ1-1 and V is TRBV6-1, with D maybe TRBD1 (6 bases). This CDR3 is built from 14 residues. CDR1 is MNHNS, CDR2 SASEGT, per germline. The germline V and J ends were trimmed by 2 bases and 5 bases, with 12 bases remaining between them. In DNA form, the CDR3 reads TGTGCCAGCAGTGAAAATACAGGGTGGACTGAAGCTTTCTTT. It encodes CASSENTGWTEAFF.

This chain connects TRBV5-1 to TRBJ2-7, with 10 bases fitting TRBD1. CDR1 is SGHRS and CDR2 is YFSETQ in the germline V gene. V lost 4 bases, J lost 5 bases, and 9 bases stayed unmatched. This CDR3 is 15 amino acids long. Written as DNA, the CDR3 is TGCGCCAGCAGCCTGGGACAGGGGATCAGCCACGAGCAGTACTTC. Translation gives CASSLGQGISHEQYF. The full variable domain, in which reference TRBV5-1 and TRBJ2-7 provide the parts outside the CDR3, is KAGVTQTPRYLIKTRGQQVTLSCSPISGHRSVSWYQQTPGQGLQFLFEYFSETQRNKGNFPGRFSGRQFSNSRSEMNVSTLELGDSALYLCASSLGQGISHEQYFGPGTRLTVT.

The CDR3 nucleotides are TGTGCCAGTAGTATTCCGACAGGGGTTACCGGGGAGCTGTTTTTT. Its translation is CASSIPTGVTGELFF. The gene calls are TRBV19 and TRBJ2-2; 8 bases line up with TRBD1. The CDR3 loop spans 15 amino acids. Germline values: CDR1 LNHDA, CDR2 SQIVND (reference sequence). The J segment lost 5 bases and the V segment lost 3 bases, leaving 5 bases of the junction unmatched.

CDR3 sequence reads: CASSRQRPREKLFF. The CDR3 DNA sequence: TGCGCCAGCAGCCGGCAAAGACCGCGTGAAAAACTGTTTTTT. V usage is TRBV4-1 and J usage is TRBJ1-4; D remains ambiguous. The length of the CDR3 is 14 residues. V gave up 4 bases and J gave up 7 bases, with 13 bases separating them. Per germline, CDR1 MGHRA and CDR2 YSYEKL.

The chain employs TRBV10-3 and TRBJ2-7; TRBD2 might be the D (6 bases). V lost 7 bases and J 7 bases, leaving 17 bases between the germline ends. CDR1 and CDR2 from the germline V gene are ENHRY and SYGVKD. The CDR3 is 13 residues long. The CDR3 loop is CAITRDGRGEQYF. In nucleotides, the CDR3 is TGTGCCATCACCCGGGACGGTCGGGGGGAGCAGTACTTC.

This chain joins TRBV7-6 and TRBJ1-3, with a tentative D call TRBD1 (5 bases). With 5 bases removed from V and 1 base from J, the gap between germline ends came to 15 bases. This CDR3 is built from 16 residues. Germline V gene lookup returns CDR1 SGHVS and CDR2 FNYEAQ. CDR3 loop: CASSTSWGRSGNTIYF. For the CDR3, the DNA is TGTGCCAGCAGCACGAGCTGGGGCCGTTCTGGAAACACCATATATTTT.

The chain uses TRBV6-6 and TRBJ1-5; TRBD1 might be the D (5 bases). Germline V gene sequence: CDR1 MNHNY, CDR2 SVGAGI (reference sequence). V dropped 2 bases and J dropped 4 bases, with 12 bases sitting between them. The CDR3 loop spans 15 amino acids. The CDR3 DNA follows: TGTGCCAGCAGTTACGGGGCCCGGGGAAATCAGCCCCAGCATTTT. This gives the protein CASSYGARGNQPQHF.

The chain links TRBV6-5 to TRBJ2-7; TRBD1 matches at 10 bases. This CDR3 is 15 amino acids long. CDR1 and CDR2 from the germline V gene are MNHEY and SVGAGI. The V gene end was trimmed by 2 bases and the J gene end by 6 bases; junction bases not matched to a gene: 7. DNA for the CDR3: TGTGCCAGCAGTTACATCAGGACAGGGGGGGGCGAGCAGTACTTC. Translation: CASSYIRTGGGEQYF.

The V and J genes are TRBV29-1 and TRBJ2-1; tentatively, D is TRBD1 (5 bases). Germline-derived CDR1 and CDR2 are SQVTM and ANQGSEA. The CDR3 extends over 13 amino acids. Trimming pared 0 bases from V and 15 bases from J, leaving 18 bases between. The CDR3 region is CSVEDPRGPGPFF. As DNA, the CDR3 is TGCAGCGTTGAAGATCCTAGGGGTCCTGGCCCGTTCTTC.